The source of this T cell receptor (beta chain) is a study of identical twins. Study observations and caveats: The models systematically underestimated how much out-of-frame TCR alpha was shared in monozygotic twins.

This clonotype was seen only a few times. Its antigen remains unknown. Addition of a universal primer site occurred through template switching, and cDNA carried unique molecular identifiers. TCRdb re-called the 5' RACE reads through MiXCR, storing one row per CDR3 protein. The sample gives approximately 220,000 distinct CDR3 sequences, 7.5% of which show up once; less than 2% is in the top ten. V was shortened by 2 bases and J by 9 bases, with 23 bases between the two germline ends. This CDR3 has 17 amino acids. Germline CDR1 and CDR2: SGHAT and FQNNGV. This sample also belongs to another study, concerning yellow fever vaccine responses in identical twins.

Sample: memory (CD45RO+) T cells sorted from blood. The chain joins TRBV11-2 to TRBJ2-1, with a possible D match to TRBD1 (6 bases). This clonotype was obtained from a woman aged 18 to 35 in good health. The CDR3, as DNA: TGTGCCAGCAGCTTAACCCTGACAGGTTCTCATGAGGGTGAGCAGTTCTTC. It codes for CASSLTLTGSHEGEQFF.